The 31 T cell receptor beta chains in this list originate from one sample, sequenced in a study of T cells in Graves' hyperthyroidism and ophthalmopathy. Authors of the study amplified TCR beta CDR3 regions from RNA transcripts. The TCR CDR3 was amplified in a first-round RT-PCR using the HTBI primer set. TCRdb itself ran the multiplex PCR reads through MiXCR, one entry per CDR3 protein. Of more than 300,000 distinct CDR3 sequences listed, approximately 17% were seen once; the top ten hold 35% to 50%. Material for sequencing was blood. The origin of the receptors is a man aged 18 to 29 with Graves' ophthalmopathy.

This clonotype was counted between two and nine times. The J gene is TRBJ1-6, the V gene TRBV27; 9 bases are a match to TRBD1. Germline V lookup: CDR1 MNHEY, CDR2 SMNVEV (reference sequence). J was trimmed by 7 bases and V by 7 bases; bases with no gene match: 14. The length of the CDR3 is 17 residues. CDR3 sequence: CASTSRPGQGGNSPLHF. CDR3 nucleotides: TGTGCCAGCACCTCAAGGCCGGGACAGGGAGGAAATTCACCCCTCCACTTT.

The V and J genes are TRBV6-1 and TRBJ2-5; tentatively, D is TRBD2 (5 bases). The CDR3 consists of 14 residues. V was pared by 7 bases and J by 4 bases, with 16 bases between. Looked up from germline, CDR1 is MNHNS and CDR2 is SASEGT. The CDR3 here is CASTGPPGRETQYF. CDR3 in DNA: TGTGCCAGCACCGGACCCCCGGGGAGAGAGACCCAGTACTTC.

This clonotype has a handful of counts. The V call is TRBV25-1, the J call TRBJ2-2; tentatively, D is TRBD2 (5 bases). Germline CDR1 and CDR2: MGHDK and SYGVNS. Trimming left V 4 bases short and J 6 bases short, with 15 bases between. CDR3 length: 15 residues. CDR3 in DNA: TGTGCCAGCAGTGGCACGGGGTCTCTGGCCGGGGAGCTGTTTTTT. This encodes CASSGTGSLAGELFF.

Only a few counts were recorded for this clonotype. The V gene is TRBV9, the J gene TRBJ2-1; TRBD2 might be the D (7 bases). The CDR3 loop spans 16 amino acids. V was cut by 4 bases and J by 9 bases, with 23 bases left in between. Germline CDR1 is SGDLS and CDR2 is YYNGEE. CDR3 sequence (DNA): TGTGCCAGCAGCTCGGTGGGGGGGGGGGCTTTGGGTGAGCAGTTCTTC. It codes for CASSSVGGGALGEQFF.

This clonotype appeared a few times. The V call is TRBV3-1, the J call TRBJ1-1, with 8 bases identical to TRBD1. Trimming took 6 bases from V and 6 from J; bases not matched to a gene: 12. Germline CDR1 LGHDT, CDR2 YNNKEL (reference sequence). The CDR3 consists of 15 residues. CDR3 residues: CASSPPLTTGAEAFF. The CDR3 DNA is TGTGCCAGCAGTCCGCCACTTACGACAGGGGCTGAAGCTTTCTTT.

This rearrangement joins TRBV13 to TRBJ2-1; TRBD1 might be the D (6 bases). The CDR3 sequence is 15 residues long. The germline V gene encodes CDR1 PRHDT and CDR2 FYEKMQ (reference sequence). With 3 bases removed from V and 5 bases from J, the gap between germline ends came to 14 bases. CDR3 in DNA: TGTGCCAGCAGCTTTGGGGGCCAGGGGCACAATGAGCAGTTCTTC. Translation: CASSFGGQGHNEQFF.

This clonotype was recorded many times. The chain recombines TRBV5-6 with TRBJ1-5; 10 bases agree with TRBD1. CDR3 length: 16 amino acids. The V gene end was trimmed by 0 bases and the J gene end by 6 bases; junction bases not matched to a gene: 6. Germline CDR1 is SGHDT and CDR2 is YYEEEE. CDR3 region: CASSLETGGAGQPQHF. In DNA form, the CDR3 reads TGTGCCAGCAGCTTGGAGACAGGGGGCGCGGGTCAGCCCCAGCATTTT.

This clonotype was observed many times. The V gene is TRBV6-1, the J gene TRBJ2-5, with D possibly being TRBD1 (6 bases). The CDR3 extends over 14 amino acids. Trimming removed 2 bases from V and 5 bases from J, with 12 bases in between. Germline V gives CDR1 MNHNS, CDR2 SASEGT. Written as DNA, the CDR3 is TGTGCCAGCAGTGAAACAGGGACCCACGAGACCCAGTACTTC. Protein sequence: CASSETGTHETQYF.

In this sample, this clonotype turned up a few times. The rearrangement links TRBV29-1 to TRBJ1-4; no reliable D call. Trimming cost V 7 bases and J 7 bases, with 10 bases left between them. The CDR3 sequence is 11 residues long. CDR1 SQVTM and CDR2 ANQGSEA come from the germline V gene. CDR3 sequence reads: CSAGESEKLFF. Written as DNA, the CDR3 is TGCAGCGCTGGTGAAAGTGAAAAACTGTTTTTT.

This clonotype has a handful of counts. V usage is TRBV7-9 and J usage is TRBJ1-4; 7 nucleotides match TRBD1. The CDR3 has 15 residues. J gave up 5 bases and V 4 bases, and 7 bases lay outside the gene matches. The germline V gene has CDR1 SEHNR and CDR2 FQNEAQ (reference sequence). Written as DNA, the CDR3 is TGTGCCAGCAGCTCCCCCGGGACAGAAAATGAAAAACTGTTTTTT. Translating it yields CASSSPGTENEKLFF. Filled out from reference TRBV7-9 and TRBJ1-4, the complete variable domain reads DTGVSQNPRHKITKRGQNVTFRCDPISEHNRLYWYRQTLGQGPEFLTYFQNEAQLEKSRLLSDRFSAERPKGSFSTLEIQRTEQGDSAMYLCASSSPGTENEKLFFGSGTQLSVL.

This clonotype was detected a few times. The J gene is TRBJ2-2, the V gene TRBV6-1; D perhaps matches TRBD1 (5 bases). The CDR3 extends over 12 amino acids. In germline, CDR1 is MNHNS, CDR2 SASEGT. Deletions cut 6 bases from V and 6 bases from J, with 8 bases between. CDR3 DNA: TGTGCCAGCAGGACAGTCTCCGGGGAGCTGTTTTTT. This gives the protein CASRTVSGELFF.

This clonotype has only a few counts. V is TRBV11-3 and J is TRBJ2-2; 10 bases fit TRBD2. Germline lookup yields CDR1 SGHNT and CDR2 YENEEA. After removal of 6 bases from V and 4 bases from J, the junction contained 5 bases not matched to a gene. CDR3 length: 15 amino acids. The CDR3 loop is CASRASGGGTGELFF. Here the CDR3 DNA reads TGTGCCAGCAGGGCTAGCGGGGGAGGCACCGGGGAGCTGTTTTTT.

Details on this clonotype: This may be a read error, as it is one base from a much larger clone. This rearrangement joins TRBV5-1 to TRBJ1-2, with D unclear. Germline CDR1 and CDR2: SGHRS and YFSETQ. The CDR3 is 15 residues long. Trimming shortened V by 6 bases and J by 2 bases, and 17 bases separated the two germline ends. CDR3 in amino acids: CASKRSETQNYGYTF. The CDR3 region has the DNA TGCGCCAGCAAAAGATCCGAGACACAGAACTATGGCTACACCTTC. The complete variable domain, with remaining parts taken from reference TRBV5-1 and TRBJ1-2, reads KAGVTQTPRYLIKTRGQQVTLSCSPISGHRSVSWYQQTPGQGLQFLFEYFSETQRNKGNFPGRFSGRQFSNSRSEMNVSTLELGDSALYLCASKRSETQNYGYTFGSGTRLTVV.

There are many counts of this clonotype. This chain connects TRBV20-1 to TRBJ1-5; D might be TRBD1 (6 bases). CDR3 length equals 14 residues. Trimming stripped 0 bases from V and 6 bases from J, with 12 bases between. From germline, CDR1 is DFQATT and CDR2 SNEGSKA (reference sequence). The CDR3 DNA sequence: TGCAGTGCTAGAGATGCCGGGGGCCCTCAGCCCCAGCATTTT. It is translated as CSARDAGGPQPQHF.

Ten or more counts support this clonotype. V usage is TRBV5-6 and J usage is TRBJ2-1; a weak D match, TRBD2 (5 bases). The CDR3 is made up of 15 amino acids. V was clipped by 2 bases and J by 5 bases, with 14 bases between them. In germline, CDR1 is SGHDT, CDR2 YYEEEE. The CDR3 loop is CASSFEGFLNNEQFF. The CDR3 DNA reads as TGTGCCAGCAGCTTCGAGGGTTTCTTGAACAATGAGCAGTTCTTC.

This clonotype has ten or more counts. This chain connects TRBV5-1 to TRBJ1-1; 8 positions agree with TRBD1. V trimming: 4 bases; J trimming: 4 bases; junction bases outside the gene matches: 6. Germline assignment: CDR1 SGHRS and CDR2 YFSETQ. The CDR3 runs to 14 residues. CDR3 region: CASSAQGASTEAFF. CDR3 coding DNA: TGCGCCAGCAGCGCCCAGGGGGCCAGCACTGAAGCTTTCTTT.

Ten or more counts support this clonotype. The genes are TRBV28 and TRBJ2-1; D remains ambiguous. The CDR3 is 14 amino acids. Germline lookup yields CDR1 MDHEN and CDR2 SYDVKM. With 2 bases removed from V and 2 bases from J, the gap between germline ends came to 7 bases. The CDR3, as DNA: TGTGCCAGCAGTTTAGGCACCACCTACAATGAGCAGTTCTTC. As protein: CASSLGTTYNEQFF.

This clonotype was recorded many times. This chain connects TRBV12-3 or TRBV12-4 to TRBJ2-5, with unresolved D. V was clipped by 1 base and J by 4 bases, with 10 bases between them. The CDR3 extends over 14 amino acids. The CDR3 sequence is CASSLDQTPETQYF. Here the CDR3 DNA reads TGTGCCAGCAGTTTAGACCAGACACCAGAGACCCAGTACTTC.

This clonotype has only a few counts. The V gene is TRBV18, the J gene TRBJ2-7, with D perhaps matching TRBD2 (5 bases). The germline V and J ends were trimmed by 1 base and 9 bases, with 22 bases remaining between them. The CDR3 has 16 residues. CDR1 and CDR2 (germline): KGHSH, LQKENI. CDR3 in DNA: TGTGCCAGCTCACCACGGTTAGACGGGAATATAGGCGGGCAGTACTTC. Protein sequence: CASSPRLDGNIGGQYF.

The J gene is TRBJ2-5, the V gene TRBV18; maybe TRBD2 (5 bases). Germline CDR1 and CDR2: KGHSH and LQKENI. V was trimmed by 3 bases and J by 3 bases, leaving 11 bases between them. The CDR3 consists of 14 residues. CDR3 coding DNA: TGTGCCAGCTCACCTGCCGGGAACAAAGAGACCCAGTACTTC. Translated: CASSPAGNKETQYF.

Remarks on this clonotype: This sequence may be a read error, since a much larger clone differs from it by one base. The rearrangement links TRBV20-1 to TRBJ1-2, with D possibly matching TRBD1 (6 bases). The V end was cut by 6 bases, the J end by 6 bases, with 14 bases between. The V gene's germline CDR1 is DFQATT and CDR2 SNEGSKA (reference sequence). CDR3 length equals 12 residues. The CDR3 DNA sequence: TGCAGTGCCGAGGGACATGCCCATGGCTACACCTTC. It is translated as CSAEGHAHGYTF.

This clonotype showed up many times. This chain links TRBV2 with TRBJ2-7; 10 nucleotides align to TRBD2. The germline V gene encodes CDR1 SNHLY and CDR2 FYNNEI. J was trimmed by 4 bases and V by 6 bases; bases with no gene match: 9. This CDR3 is built from 15 residues. DNA for the CDR3: TGTGCCAGCAGGGTTGGGACTAGCGCCCTATACGAGCAGTACTTC. Translated: CASRVGTSALYEQYF.

The chain combines TRBV14 with TRBJ2-2, with TRBD2 matching 8 bases. The CDR3 spans 15 residues. The V gene's germline CDR1 is SGHDN and CDR2 FVKESK. The V segment lost 0 bases and the J segment 6 bases; nucleotides outside the gene matches: 3. The CDR3 sequence is CASSQDPGGAGELFF. In nucleotides, the CDR3 is TGTGCCAGCAGCCAAGATCCCGGGGGGGCCGGGGAGCTGTTTTTT.

About this clonotype: A clone one base away is much larger, so this may be a read error. This chain links TRBV2 with TRBJ1-5, with D possibly being TRBD1 (6 bases). The CDR3 extends over 15 amino acids. Germline V lookup: CDR1 SNHLY, CDR2 FYNNEI. V shed 7 bases and J shed 2 bases, with 15 bases lying between them. As DNA, the CDR3 is TGTGCCAGCATCCCGGACGGGGGCGGCAATCAGCCCCAGCATTTT. It is translated as CASIPDGGGNQPQHF.

This clonotype was picked up a small number of times. The chain couples TRBV4-1 to TRBJ2-1; a weak D match, TRBD2 (6 bases). With 1 base removed from V and 6 bases from J, the gap between germline ends came to 10 bases. CDR1 is MGHRA and CDR2 is YSYEKL in the germline V gene. This CDR3 comprises 14 residues. Here the CDR3 reads CASSQVGGTNEQFF. The CDR3 coding sequence is TGCGCCAGCAGCCAAGTGGGGGGAACCAATGAGCAGTTCTTC.

This clonotype was recorded at least ten times. V is TRBV5-1 and J is TRBJ2-3, with D unresolved. Trimming cost V 0 bases and J 2 bases, with 7 bases left between them. Germline loops: CDR1 SGHRS, CDR2 YFSETQ. The CDR3 consists of 14 residues. The CDR3 DNA sequence: TGCGCCAGCAGCTTGGGGGTCCTCACAGATACGCAGTATTTT. Amino acids: CASSLGVLTDTQYF.

This clonotype was recorded once. This may come from a read error, since a much larger clone is one base off. The V call is TRBV12-3 or TRBV12-4, the J call TRBJ1-4; D is possibly TRBD1 (6 bases). This CDR3 is 14 amino acids long. V was pared by 10 bases and J by 10 bases, with 22 bases between. Here the CDR3 reads CAITLGAEGGKLFF. For the CDR3, the DNA is TGTGCCATCACCCTGGGGGCCGAAGGTGGAAAACTGTTTTTT.

The chain employs TRBV20-1 and TRBJ1-4, with D possibly TRBD1 on 6 matching bases. Trimming cost V 7 bases and J 8 bases, with 20 bases left between them. From germline, CDR1 is DFQATT and CDR2 SNEGSKA (reference sequence). The CDR3 contains 14 residues. The CDR3 DNA sequence: TGCAGTGTTAAGGGCAGGGGACCGTCCGAAAAACTGTTTTTT. It codes for CSVKGRGPSEKLFF.

This chain uses TRBV10-1 with TRBJ2-1, with D hard to call. Germline lookup yields CDR1 WNHNN and CDR2 SYGVQD (reference sequence). This CDR3 has 13 residues. V was pared by 3 bases and J by 0 bases, with 3 bases between. The CDR3 sequence: CASSDFSYNEQFF. CDR3 DNA sequence: TGCGCCAGCAGTGATTTCTCCTACAATGAGCAGTTCTTC.

This chain uses TRBV12-3 or TRBV12-4 with TRBJ1-2; D is perhaps TRBD1 (6 bases). The germline V and J ends were trimmed by 8 bases and 7 bases, with 20 bases remaining between them. The CDR3 contains 14 residues. CDR3 residues: CASLLGLGAGGYTF. CDR3 bases: TGTGCCAGCCTCCTAGGTCTGGGGGCAGGTGGCTACACCTTC.

This clonotype was counted ten times or more. The chain links TRBV24-1 to TRBJ2-5; TRBD2 matches 10 bases. CDR3 length equals 15 residues. The V segment lost 4 bases and the J segment 0 bases; nucleotides outside the gene matches: 1. Germline V gene sequence: CDR1 KGHDR, CDR2 SFDVKD. The chain's CDR3 is CATSDLAGDQETQYF. The CDR3 DNA follows: TGTGCCACCAGTGACCTAGCGGGGGACCAAGAGACCCAGTACTTC.